Below, 8 T cell receptor beta chains from the same sample are listed, as sequenced in a study of shared clonotypes between healthy human individuals. Clones were sequenced by immunoSEQ multiplex PCR, and TCRdb holds only the in-frame ones, with some missing. Of over 1.5 million clones in the sample, 95% to 99% were seen once. Sample: naive CD4+ T cells sorted from blood. Subset noted: CD45RA+ positively selected. These receptors were collected from a man aged 25-45 years in good health.

This chain uses TRBV28 with TRBJ2-7; 11 bases match TRBD1. The germline gives CDR1 MDHEN, CDR2 SYDVKM. CDR3 length equals 14 residues. Trimming removed 1 base from V and 7 bases from J; junction bases left unmatched: 3. This CDR3 reads CASSLLDRGREQYF. In DNA form, the CDR3 reads TGTGCCAGCAGTTTATTGGACAGGGGGCGAGAGCAGTACTTC.

In nucleotides, the CDR3 is TGCAGCGTAGCTCTTTCTGTAGGCCGAGAGACCCAGTACTTC. Residues: CSVALSVGRETQYF. This chain links TRBV29-1 with TRBJ2-5; D ambiguous. This CDR3 has 14 amino acids. With 6 bases removed from V and 4 bases from J, the gap between germline ends came to 18 bases. Germline CDR1 SQVTM, CDR2 ANQGSEA.

V usage is TRBV10-3 and J usage is TRBJ2-7; possibly TRBD1 for D (7 bases). V lost 6 bases to trimming and J lost 3 bases, with 12 bases between them. The CDR3 is 13 amino acids. CDR1 is ENHRY and CDR2 is SYGVKD in the germline V gene. In nucleotides, the CDR3 is TGTGCCATCAGCGCGGGACAGCGCTACGAGCAGTACTTC. This encodes CAISAGQRYEQYF.

The chain uses TRBV10-3 and TRBJ2-7; D call uncertain. The CDR3 consists of 12 residues. V gave up 8 bases and J gave up 2 bases, with 10 bases separating them. Germline CDR1 and CDR2: ENHRY and SYGVKD. In nucleotides, the CDR3 is TGTGCCATCGCACATCTCCCCTACGAGCAGTACTTC. Its protein product is CAIAHLPYEQYF.

In DNA form, the CDR3 reads TGCGCCAGCAGCCTCCCGGACAGTTTTATAGAGACCCAGTACTTC. Protein product: CASSLPDSFIETQYF. The chain carries TRBV5-1 and TRBJ2-5; a possible D gene is TRBD1 (6 bases). V was trimmed by 4 bases and J by 4 bases, leaving 17 bases between them. Germline lookup yields CDR1 SGHRS and CDR2 YFSETQ. The CDR3 consists of 15 residues. The whole variable domain, remainder taken from reference TRBV5-1 and TRBJ2-5, is KAGVTQTPRYLIKTRGQQVTLSCSPISGHRSVSWYQQTPGQGLQFLFEYFSETQRNKGNFPGRFSGRQFSNSRSEMNVSTLELGDSALYLCASSLPDSFIETQYFGPGTRLLVL.

J is TRBJ2-7 and V is TRBV28, with a weak D call TRBD2 (6 bases). This CDR3 spans 12 amino acids. Trimming removed 2 bases at V and 6 bases at J, with 8 bases between. CDR1 MDHEN and CDR2 SYDVKM come from the germline V gene. CDR3 sequence reads: CASSLGGFEQYF. DNA of the CDR3: TGTGCCAGCAGTTTAGGAGGGTTCGAGCAGTACTTC.

V gene TRBV5-4 combines with J gene TRBJ2-7; 8 bases map to TRBD2. This CDR3 is 15 amino acids long. J lost 2 bases, V lost 4 bases, and 8 bases had no gene match. Per germline, CDR1 SGHNT and CDR2 YYREEE (reference sequence). Here the CDR3 DNA reads TGTGCCAGCAGCAGTATGACTAGCGATCCCTACGAGCAGTACTTC. This codes for CASSSMTSDPYEQYF.

The CDR3 nucleotides are TGTGCCACCAGGGCGGGGCTGGTTGAAAAACTGTTTTTT. Translated, it gives CATRAGLVEKLFF. The chain couples TRBV2 to TRBJ1-4, with D perhaps matching TRBD1 (5 bases). The germline gives CDR1 SNHLY, CDR2 FYNNEI. V lost 10 bases to trimming and J lost 7 bases, with 16 bases between them. CDR3 size: 13 residues. The full variable domain, its missing parts supplied by reference TRBV2 and TRBJ1-4, is EPEVTQTPSHQVTQMGQEVILRCVPISNHLYFYWYRQILGQKVEFLVSFYNNEISEKSEIFDDQFSVERPDGSNFTLKIRSTKLEDSAMYFCATRAGLVEKLFFGSGTQLSVL.